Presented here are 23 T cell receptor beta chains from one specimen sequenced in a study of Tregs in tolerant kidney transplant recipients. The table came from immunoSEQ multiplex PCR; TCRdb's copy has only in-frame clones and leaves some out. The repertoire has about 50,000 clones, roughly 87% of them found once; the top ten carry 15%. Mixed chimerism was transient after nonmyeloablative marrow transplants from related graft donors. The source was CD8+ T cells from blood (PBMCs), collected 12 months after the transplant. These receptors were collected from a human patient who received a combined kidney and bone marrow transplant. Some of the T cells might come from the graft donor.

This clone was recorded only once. Here the CDR3 reads CASSTIPGNYEQYF. CDR3 DNA: TGTGCCAGCAGCACCATTCCAGGGAACTACGAGCAGTACTTC. The chain recombines TRBV7-9 with TRBJ2-7, with D maybe TRBD1 (5 bases). Germline V gene sequence: CDR1 SEHNR, CDR2 FQNEAQ (reference sequence). The germline V and J ends were trimmed by 5 bases and 3 bases, with 14 bases remaining between them. The CDR3 runs to 14 residues. The variable domain in full, completed from reference TRBV7-9 and TRBJ2-7, reads DTGVSQNPRHKITKRGQNVTFRCDPISEHNRLYWYRQTLGQGPEFLTYFQNEAQLEKSRLLSDRFSAERPKGSFSTLEIQRTEQGDSAMYLCASSTIPGNYEQYFGPGTRLTVT.

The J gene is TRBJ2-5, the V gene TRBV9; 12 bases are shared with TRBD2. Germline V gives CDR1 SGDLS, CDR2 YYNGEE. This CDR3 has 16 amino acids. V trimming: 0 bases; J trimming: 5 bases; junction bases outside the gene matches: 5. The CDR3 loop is CASSVELAGGGETQYF. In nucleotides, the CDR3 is TGTGCCAGCAGCGTAGAGCTAGCGGGGGGGGGTGAGACCCAGTACTTC.

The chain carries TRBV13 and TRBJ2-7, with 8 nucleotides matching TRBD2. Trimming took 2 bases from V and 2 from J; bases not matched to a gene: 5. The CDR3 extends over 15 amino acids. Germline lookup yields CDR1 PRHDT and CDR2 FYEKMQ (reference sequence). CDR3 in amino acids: CASSLSIAGPYEQYF. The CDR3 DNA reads TGTGCCAGCAGCTTATCGATAGCGGGACCCTACGAGCAGTACTTC.

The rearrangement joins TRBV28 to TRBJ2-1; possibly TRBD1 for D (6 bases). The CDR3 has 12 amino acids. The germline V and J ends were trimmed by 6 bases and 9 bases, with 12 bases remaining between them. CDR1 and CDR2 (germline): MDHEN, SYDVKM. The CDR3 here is CASRSQGIEQFF. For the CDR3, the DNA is TGTGCCAGCAGGTCCCAGGGGATTGAGCAGTTCTTC.

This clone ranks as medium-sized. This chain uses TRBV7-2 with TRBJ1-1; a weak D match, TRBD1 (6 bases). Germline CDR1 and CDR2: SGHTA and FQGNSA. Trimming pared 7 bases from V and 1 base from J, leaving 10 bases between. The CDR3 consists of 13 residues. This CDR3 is CASILQGNTEAFF. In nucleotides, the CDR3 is TGTGCCAGCATCCTACAGGGGAACACTGAAGCTTTCTTT.

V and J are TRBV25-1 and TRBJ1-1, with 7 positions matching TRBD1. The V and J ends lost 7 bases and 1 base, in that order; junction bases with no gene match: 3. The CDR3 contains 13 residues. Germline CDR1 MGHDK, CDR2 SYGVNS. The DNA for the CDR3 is TGTGCCAGCACGACAGGGCAGAACACTGAAGCTTTCTTT. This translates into CASTTGQNTEAFF.

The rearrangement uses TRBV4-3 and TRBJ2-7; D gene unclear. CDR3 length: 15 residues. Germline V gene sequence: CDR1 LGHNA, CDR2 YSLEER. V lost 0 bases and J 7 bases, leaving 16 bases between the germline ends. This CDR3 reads CASSQDVTASLEQYF. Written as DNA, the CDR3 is TGCGCCAGCAGCCAAGATGTAACCGCGTCCCTAGAGCAGTACTTC.

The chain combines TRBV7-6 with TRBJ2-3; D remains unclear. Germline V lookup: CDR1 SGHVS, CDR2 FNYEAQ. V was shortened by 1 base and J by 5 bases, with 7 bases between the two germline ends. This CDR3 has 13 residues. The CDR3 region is CASSLGGLDTQYF. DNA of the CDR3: TGTGCCAGCAGCTTAGGCGGTTTAGATACGCAGTATTTT.

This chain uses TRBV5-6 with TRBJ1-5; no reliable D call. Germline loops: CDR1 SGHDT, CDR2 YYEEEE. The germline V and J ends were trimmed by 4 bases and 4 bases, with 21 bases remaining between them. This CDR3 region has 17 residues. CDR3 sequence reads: CASSRRVPERWNQPQHF. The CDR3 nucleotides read TGTGCCAGCAGCCGGAGGGTCCCCGAAAGGTGGAATCAGCCCCAGCATTTT.

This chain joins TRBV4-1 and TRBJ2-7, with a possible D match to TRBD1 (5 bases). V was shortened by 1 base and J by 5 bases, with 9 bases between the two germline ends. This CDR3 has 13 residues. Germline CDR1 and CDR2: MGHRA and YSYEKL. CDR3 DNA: TGCGCCAGCAGCCAAGGGCAGGGTGACGAGCAGTACTTC. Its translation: CASSQGQGDEQYF.

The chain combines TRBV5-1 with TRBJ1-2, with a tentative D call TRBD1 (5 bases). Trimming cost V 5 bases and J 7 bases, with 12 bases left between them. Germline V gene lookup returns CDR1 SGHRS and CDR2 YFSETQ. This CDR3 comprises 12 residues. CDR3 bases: TGCGCCAGCAGTTTCCGGGACTCTGGCTACACCTTC. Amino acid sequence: CASSFRDSGYTF.

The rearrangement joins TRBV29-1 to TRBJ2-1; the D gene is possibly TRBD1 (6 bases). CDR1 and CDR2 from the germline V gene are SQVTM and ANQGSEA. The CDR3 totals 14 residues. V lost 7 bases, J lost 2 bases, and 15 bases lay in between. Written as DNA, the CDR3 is TGCAGCGCCGACGCAGGGGCCACCTACAATGAGCAGTTCTTC. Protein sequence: CSADAGATYNEQFF.

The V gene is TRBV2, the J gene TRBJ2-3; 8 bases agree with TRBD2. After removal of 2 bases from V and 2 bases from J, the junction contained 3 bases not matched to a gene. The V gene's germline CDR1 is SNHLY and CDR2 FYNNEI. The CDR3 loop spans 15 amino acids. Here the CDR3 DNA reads TGTGCCAGCAGTGAACTAGCGGGCCTCACAGATACGCAGTATTTT. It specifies CASSELAGLTDTQYF.

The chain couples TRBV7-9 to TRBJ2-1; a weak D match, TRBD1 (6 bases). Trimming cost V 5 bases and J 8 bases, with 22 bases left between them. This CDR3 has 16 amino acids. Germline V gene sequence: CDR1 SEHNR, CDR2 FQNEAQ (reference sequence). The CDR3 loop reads CASSLTIGTQHDEQFF. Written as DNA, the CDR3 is TGTGCCAGCAGCCTGACGATCGGGACACAACACGATGAGCAGTTCTTC.

The CDR3 sequence is CASARLAAGTDTQYF. The CDR3, as DNA: TGTGCCAGCGCTCGATTAGCGGCGGGGACAGATACGCAGTATTTT. This rearrangement joins TRBV7-3 to TRBJ2-3; D perhaps matches TRBD2 (6 bases). The V end lost 8 bases, the J end lost 3 bases, and 18 bases lay between the germline ends. The germline CDR1 and CDR2 sequences are SGHTA and FQGTGA. The CDR3 runs 15 residues. Based on the CDR3 plus reference TRBV7-3 and TRBJ2-3, the full variable domain is GAGVSQTPSNKVTEKGKYVELRCDPISGHTALYWYRQSLGQGPEFLIYFQGTGAADDSGLPNDRFFAVRPEGSVSTLKIQRTERGDSAVYLCASARLAAGTDTQYFGPGTRLTVL.

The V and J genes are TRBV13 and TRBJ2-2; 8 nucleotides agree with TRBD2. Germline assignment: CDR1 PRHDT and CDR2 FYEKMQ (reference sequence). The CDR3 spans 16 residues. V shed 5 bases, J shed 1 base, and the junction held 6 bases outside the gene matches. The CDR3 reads CASSPVGLENTGELFF. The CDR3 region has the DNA TGTGCCAGCAGCCCGGTGGGACTAGAGAACACCGGGGAGCTGTTTTTT.

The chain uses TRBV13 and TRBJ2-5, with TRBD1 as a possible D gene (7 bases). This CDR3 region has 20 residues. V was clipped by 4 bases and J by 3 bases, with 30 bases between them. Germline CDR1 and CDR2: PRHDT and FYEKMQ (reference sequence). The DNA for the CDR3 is TGTGCCAGCAGCTGGTCCCCGGCAGGGGGGCCCAAAGGGGAGAAAGAGACCCAGTACTTC. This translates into CASSWSPAGGPKGEKETQYF.

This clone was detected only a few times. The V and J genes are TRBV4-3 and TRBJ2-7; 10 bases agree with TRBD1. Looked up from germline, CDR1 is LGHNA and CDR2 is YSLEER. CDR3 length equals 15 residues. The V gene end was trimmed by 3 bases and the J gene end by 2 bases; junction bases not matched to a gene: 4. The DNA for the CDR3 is TGCGCCAGCAGCCACGAAGGGACAGGGGCCTACGAGCAGTACTTC. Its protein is CASSHEGTGAYEQYF.

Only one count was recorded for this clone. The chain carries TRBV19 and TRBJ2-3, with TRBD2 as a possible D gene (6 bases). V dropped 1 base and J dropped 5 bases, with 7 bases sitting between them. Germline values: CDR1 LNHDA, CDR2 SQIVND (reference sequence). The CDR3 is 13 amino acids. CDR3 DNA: TGTGCCAGTAGTATAGGGAGGGGAGATACGCAGTATTTT. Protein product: CASSIGRGDTQYF.

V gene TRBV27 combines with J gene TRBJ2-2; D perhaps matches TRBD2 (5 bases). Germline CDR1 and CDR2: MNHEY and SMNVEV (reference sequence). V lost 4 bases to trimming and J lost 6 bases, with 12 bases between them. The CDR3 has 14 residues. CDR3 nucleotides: TGTGCCAGCAGTTCCGGGATAAGTCCCGGGGAGCTGTTTTTT. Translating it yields CASSSGISPGELFF.

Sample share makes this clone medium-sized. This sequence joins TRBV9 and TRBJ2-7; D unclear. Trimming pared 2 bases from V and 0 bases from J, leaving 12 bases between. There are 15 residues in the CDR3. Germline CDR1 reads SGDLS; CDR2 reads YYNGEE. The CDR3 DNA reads TGTGCCAGCAGCGTTTCCGAATCCAGCTCCTACGAGCAGTACTTC. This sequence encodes CASSVSESSSYEQYF.

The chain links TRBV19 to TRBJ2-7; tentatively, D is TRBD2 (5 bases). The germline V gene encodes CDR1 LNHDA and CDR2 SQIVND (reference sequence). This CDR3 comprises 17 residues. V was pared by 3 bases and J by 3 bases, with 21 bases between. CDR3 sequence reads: CASSIEREGNVNYEQYF. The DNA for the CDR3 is TGTGCCAGTAGTATTGAGAGGGAAGGGAACGTCAACTACGAGCAGTACTTC.

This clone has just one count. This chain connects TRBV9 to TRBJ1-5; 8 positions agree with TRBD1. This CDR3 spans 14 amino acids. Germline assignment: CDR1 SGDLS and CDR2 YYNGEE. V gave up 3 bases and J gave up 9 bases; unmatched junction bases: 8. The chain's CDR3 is CASSAGTGLGPQHF. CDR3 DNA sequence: TGTGCCAGCAGCGCAGGGACAGGCCTTGGGCCCCAGCATTTT.